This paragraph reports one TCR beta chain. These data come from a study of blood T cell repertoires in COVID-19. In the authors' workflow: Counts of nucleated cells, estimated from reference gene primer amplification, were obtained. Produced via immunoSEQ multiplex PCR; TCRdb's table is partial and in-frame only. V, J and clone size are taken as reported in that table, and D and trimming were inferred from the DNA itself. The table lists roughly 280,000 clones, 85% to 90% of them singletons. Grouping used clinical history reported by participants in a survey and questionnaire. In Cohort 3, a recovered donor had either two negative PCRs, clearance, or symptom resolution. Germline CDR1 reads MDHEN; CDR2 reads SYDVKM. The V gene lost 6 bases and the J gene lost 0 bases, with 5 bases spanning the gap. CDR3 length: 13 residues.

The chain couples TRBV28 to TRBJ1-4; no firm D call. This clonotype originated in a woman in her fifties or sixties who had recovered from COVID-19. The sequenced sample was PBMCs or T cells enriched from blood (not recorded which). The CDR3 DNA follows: TGTGCCAGCAGGCGGACAACTAATGAAAAACTGTTTTTT. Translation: CASRRTTNEKLFF.